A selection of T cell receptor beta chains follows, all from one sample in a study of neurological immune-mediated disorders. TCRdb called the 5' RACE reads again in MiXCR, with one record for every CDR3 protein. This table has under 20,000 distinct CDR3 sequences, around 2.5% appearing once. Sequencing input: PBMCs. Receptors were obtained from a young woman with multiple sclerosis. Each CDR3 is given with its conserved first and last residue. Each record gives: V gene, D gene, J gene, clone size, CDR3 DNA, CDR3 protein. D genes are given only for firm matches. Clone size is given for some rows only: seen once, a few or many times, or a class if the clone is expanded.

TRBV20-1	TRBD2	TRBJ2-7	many	TGCAGTGCTAGTAAACCTAGCGGGGGTTCCTACGAGCAGTACTTC	CSASKPSGGSYEQYF
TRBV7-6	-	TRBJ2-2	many	TGTGCCAGCAGCTTAAGTCGGGGGGAGCTGTTTTTT	CASSLSRGELFF
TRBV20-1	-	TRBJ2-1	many	TGCAGTGCTAGGACTAGAAATGAGCAGTTCTTC	CSARTRNEQFF
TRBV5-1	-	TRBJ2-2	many	TGCGCCAGCAGGACTGGCTCAAATCTTTACGGGGAGCTGTTTTTT	CASRTGSNLYGELFF
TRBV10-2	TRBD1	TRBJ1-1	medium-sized	TGCGCCAGCAGAACCGACAGGGGGAATGCTGAAGCTTTCTTT	CASRTDRGNAEAFF
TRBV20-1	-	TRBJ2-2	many	TGCAGTGCTAGAGATCCCCGGGCAGGGAACACCGGGGAGCTGTTTTTT	CSARDPRAGNTGELFF
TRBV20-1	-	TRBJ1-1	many	TGCAGTGCTAGAGATCCCACTGAAGCTTTCTTT	CSARDPTEAFF
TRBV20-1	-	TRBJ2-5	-	TGCAGTGCTAGAGAACCAAAGCGGGAGACCCAGTACTTC	CSAREPKRETQYF
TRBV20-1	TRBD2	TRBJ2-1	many	TGCAGTGCTAGGGCCCGCGGGGGGTCCCAAAAATACAATGAGCAGTTCTTC	CSARARGGSQKYNEQFF
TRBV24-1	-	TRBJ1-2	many	TGTGCCACCAGCGGAAGGGATTCCTATGGCTACACCTTC	CATSGRDSYGYTF
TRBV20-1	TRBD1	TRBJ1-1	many	TGCAGTGCTAGACTCGATCAGGGGGCTACTGAAGCTTTCTTT	CSARLDQGATEAFF
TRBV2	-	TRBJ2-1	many	TGTGCCAGCAGCCCTTACAATGAGCAGTTCTTC	CASSPYNEQFF
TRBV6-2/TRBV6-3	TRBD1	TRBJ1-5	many	TGTGCCACCCTGTCCGGGACAGGGAGTCAGCCCCAGCATTTT	CATLSGTGSQPQHF
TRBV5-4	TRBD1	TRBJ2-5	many	TGTGCCAGCAGCAAGGAAGACAGGGATCAGGAGACCCAGTACTTC	CASSKEDRDQETQYF
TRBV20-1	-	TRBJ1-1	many	TGCAGTGCTAGAAGTCCCCAGGGCCTAACTGAAGCTTTCTTT	CSARSPQGLTEAFF
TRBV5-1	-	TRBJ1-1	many	TGCGCCAGCAGTCCGGATTGGGAAGCTTTCTTT	CASSPDWEAFF